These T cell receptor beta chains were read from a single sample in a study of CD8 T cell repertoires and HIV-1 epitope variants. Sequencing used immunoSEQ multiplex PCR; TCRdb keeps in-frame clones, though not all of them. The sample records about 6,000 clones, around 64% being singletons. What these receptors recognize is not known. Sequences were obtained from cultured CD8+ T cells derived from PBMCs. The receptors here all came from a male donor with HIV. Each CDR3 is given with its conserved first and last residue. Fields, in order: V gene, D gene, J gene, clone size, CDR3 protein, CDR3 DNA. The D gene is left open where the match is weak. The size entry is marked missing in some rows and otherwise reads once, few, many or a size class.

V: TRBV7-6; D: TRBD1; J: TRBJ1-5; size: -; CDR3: CASSLHRGRNQPQHF; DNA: TGTGCCAGCAGCTTACACAGGGGGCGCAATCAGCCCCAGCATTTT
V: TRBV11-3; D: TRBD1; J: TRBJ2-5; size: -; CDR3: CASSLGTGGYQETQYF; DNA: TGTGCCAGCAGCTTGGGGACAGGGGGCTACCAAGAGACCCAGTACTTC
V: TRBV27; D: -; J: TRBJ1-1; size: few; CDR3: CASSLSLVTEAFF; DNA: TGTGCCAGCAGTTTATCCTTGGTGACTGAAGCTTTCTTT
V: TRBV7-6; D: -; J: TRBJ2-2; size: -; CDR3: CASSSDLTELGTGELFF; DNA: TGTGCCAGCAGCTCCGATTTGACCGAACTGGGGACCGGGGAGCTGTTTTTT
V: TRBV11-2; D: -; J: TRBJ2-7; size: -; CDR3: CASSWDNYEQYF; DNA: TGTGCCAGCAGTTGGGACAACTACGAGCAGTACTTC
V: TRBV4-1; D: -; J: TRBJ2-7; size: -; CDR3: CASSQFGQNEQYF; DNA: TGCGCCAGCAGCCAATTCGGACAGAACGAGCAGTACTTC
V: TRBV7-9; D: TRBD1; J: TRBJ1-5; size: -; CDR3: CASSLENRGNQPQHF; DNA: TGTGCCAGCAGCTTAGAAAACAGGGGAAATCAGCCCCAGCATTTT
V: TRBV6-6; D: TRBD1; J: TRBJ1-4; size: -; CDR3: CASSDWTGGDEKLFF; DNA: TGTGCCAGCAGTGATTGGACAGGGGGAGATGAAAAACTGTTTTTT
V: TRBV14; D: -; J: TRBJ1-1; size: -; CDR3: CASSRAGTTEAFF; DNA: TGTGCCAGCAGCCGGGCAGGTACGACTGAAGCTTTCTTT
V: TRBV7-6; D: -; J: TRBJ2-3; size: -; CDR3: CASSLAPRAGDTQYF; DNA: TGTGCCAGCAGCTTAGCCCCCCGAGCGGGCGATACGCAGTATTTT
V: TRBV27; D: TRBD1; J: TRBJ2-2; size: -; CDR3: CASSSGQPINTGELFF; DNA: TGTGCCAGCAGTTCGGGACAGCCCATCAACACCGGGGAGCTGTTTTTT
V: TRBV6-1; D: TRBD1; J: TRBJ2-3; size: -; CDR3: CASSAFDRADQGPFTDTQYF; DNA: TGTGCCAGCAGTGCCTTCGACAGGGCCGACCAGGGGCCTTTCACAGATACGCAGTATTTT
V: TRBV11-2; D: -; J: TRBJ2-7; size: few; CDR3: CASSASYEQYF; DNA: TGTGCCAGCAGCGCTTCCTACGAGCAGTACTTC
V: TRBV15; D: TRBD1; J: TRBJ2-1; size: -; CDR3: CATSRDRASYNEQFF; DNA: TGTGCCACCAGCAGGGACAGGGCTTCCTACAATGAGCAGTTCTTC
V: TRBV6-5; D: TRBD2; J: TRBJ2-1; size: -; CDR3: CASSYSPSGGAREQFF; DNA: TGTGCCAGCAGTTACTCTCCTAGCGGGGGGGCCCGTGAGCAGTTCTTC
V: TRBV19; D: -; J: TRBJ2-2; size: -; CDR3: CASSSVNTGELFF; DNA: TGTGCCAGTAGCTCAGTTAACACCGGGGAGCTGTTTTTT
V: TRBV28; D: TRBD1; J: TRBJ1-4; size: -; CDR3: CASSLWRGQGVATNEKLFF; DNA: TGTGCCAGCAGTTTATGGAGGGGACAGGGGGTAGCAACTAATGAAAAACTGTTTTTT
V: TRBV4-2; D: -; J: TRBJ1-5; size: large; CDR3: CASSQEGETNQPQHF; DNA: TGTGCCAGCAGCCAAGAAGGGGAAACCAATCAGCCCCAGCATTTT
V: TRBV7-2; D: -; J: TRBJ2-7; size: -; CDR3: CASSSEIGSSYEQYF; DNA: TGTGCCAGCAGCAGTGAGATAGGGAGCTCCTACGAGCAGTACTTC
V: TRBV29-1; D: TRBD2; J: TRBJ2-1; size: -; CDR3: CSVVWGLVPYNEQFF; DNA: TGCAGCGTTGTTTGGGGACTAGTCCCCTACAATGAGCAGTTCTTC
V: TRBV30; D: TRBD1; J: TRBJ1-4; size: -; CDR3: CAWGTGTNEKLFF; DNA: TGTGCCTGGGGGACAGGTACTAATGAAAAACTGTTTTTT
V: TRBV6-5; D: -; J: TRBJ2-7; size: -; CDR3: CASSPGAITYEQYF; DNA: TGTGCCAGCAGCCCCGGGGCGATTACCTACGAGCAGTACTTC
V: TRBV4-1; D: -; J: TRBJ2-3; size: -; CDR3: CASSQDPWGLPTDTQYF; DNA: TGCGCCAGCAGCCAAGATCCCTGGGGACTCCCCACAGATACGCAGTATTTT
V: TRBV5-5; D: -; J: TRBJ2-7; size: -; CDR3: CASSQDAGPTSYEQYF; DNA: TGTGCCAGCAGCCAAGACGCGGGCCCAACTTCCTACGAGCAGTACTTC
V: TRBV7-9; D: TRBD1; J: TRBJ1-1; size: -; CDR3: CASSLSGGTEAFF; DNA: TGTGCCAGCAGCTTGTCAGGGGGGACTGAAGCTTTCTTT
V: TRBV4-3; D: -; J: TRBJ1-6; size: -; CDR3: CASSQDTGARNSPLHF; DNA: TGCGCCAGCAGCCAAGATACGGGGGCCAGGAATTCACCCCTCCACTTT
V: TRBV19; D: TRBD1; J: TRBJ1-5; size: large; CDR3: CASTPDRLSNQPQHF; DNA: TGTGCCAGTACCCCGGACAGGTTAAGCAATCAGCCCCAGCATTTT
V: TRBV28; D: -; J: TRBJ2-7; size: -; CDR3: CASSSLRSQHSYEQYF; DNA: TGTGCCAGCAGTTCCCTTCGTTCGCAGCACTCCTACGAGCAGTACTTC
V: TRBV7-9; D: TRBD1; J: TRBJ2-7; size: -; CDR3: CASSLAGQGVDYEQYF; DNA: TGTGCCAGCAGCTTAGCGGGACAGGGGGTGGACTACGAGCAGTACTTC
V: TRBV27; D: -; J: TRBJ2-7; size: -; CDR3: CASSLGASSYEQYF; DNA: TGTGCCAGCAGTTTAGGGGCTAGCAGCTACGAGCAGTACTTC
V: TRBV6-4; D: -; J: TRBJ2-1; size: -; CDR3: CASSDSTEGNEQFF; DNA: TGTGCCAGCAGTGACTCGACTGAGGGGAATGAGCAGTTCTTC
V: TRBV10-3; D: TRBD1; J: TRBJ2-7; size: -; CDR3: CASRQGASSYEQYF; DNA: TGTGCCAGCAGACAGGGGGCTTCCTCCTACGAGCAGTACTTC
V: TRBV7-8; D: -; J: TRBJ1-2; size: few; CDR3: CASSFPRQGNNYGYTF; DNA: TGTGCCAGCAGCTTCCCCCGCCAGGGAAACAACTATGGCTACACCTTC
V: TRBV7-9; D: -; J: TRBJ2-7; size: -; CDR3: CASSPGIAYEQYF; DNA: TGTGCCAGCAGCCCAGGAATAGCCTACGAGCAGTACTTC
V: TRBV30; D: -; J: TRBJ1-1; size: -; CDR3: CAWSVGQPRTEAFF; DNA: TGTGCCTGGAGTGTTGGGCAGCCCCGGACTGAAGCTTTCTTT
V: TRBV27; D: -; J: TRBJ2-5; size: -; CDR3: CASSSTGPGETQYF; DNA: TGTGCCAGCAGTTCGACAGGTCCCGGGGAGACCCAGTACTTC
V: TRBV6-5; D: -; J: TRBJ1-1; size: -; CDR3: CASSFGEWNTEAFF; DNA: TGTGCCAGCAGTTTTGGAGAATGGAACACTGAAGCTTTCTTT
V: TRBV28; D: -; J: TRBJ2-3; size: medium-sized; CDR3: CASRRGTYYTDTQYF; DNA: TGTGCCAGCAGACGCGGGACTTACTACACAGATACGCAGTATTTT
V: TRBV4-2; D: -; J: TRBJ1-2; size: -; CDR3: CASSPWPVELDYGYTF; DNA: TGTGCCAGCAGCCCTTGGCCGGTAGAATTGGACTATGGCTACACCTTC
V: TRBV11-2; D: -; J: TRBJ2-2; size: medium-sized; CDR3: CASSVTANTGELFF; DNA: TGTGCCAGCAGCGTAACAGCGAACACCGGGGAGCTGTTTTTT
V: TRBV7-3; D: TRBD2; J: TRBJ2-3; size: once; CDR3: CAGSPTLAGGGDTQYF; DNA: TGTGCCGGCAGCCCGACCTTAGCGGGGGGCGGAGATACGCAGTATTTT
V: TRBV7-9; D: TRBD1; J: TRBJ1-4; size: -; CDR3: CASSLRGENEKLFF; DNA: TGTGCCAGCAGCCTCAGGGGGGAAAATGAAAAACTGTTTTTT
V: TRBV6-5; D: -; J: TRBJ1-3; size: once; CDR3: CASPVDSFSGNTIYF; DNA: TGTGCCAGCCCTGTGGACAGCTTCTCTGGAAACACCATATATTTT
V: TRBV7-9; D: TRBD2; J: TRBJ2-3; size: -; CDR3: CASSPTSGASTDTQYF; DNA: TGTGCCAGCAGCCCTACTAGCGGCGCTAGCACAGATACGCAGTATTTT
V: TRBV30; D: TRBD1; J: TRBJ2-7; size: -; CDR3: CAGDVRDSSYEQYF; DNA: TGTGCCGGGGACGTCCGGGACAGTTCCTACGAGCAGTACTTC
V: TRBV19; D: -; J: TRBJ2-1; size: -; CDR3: CASSIFLSGMNNEQFF; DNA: TGTGCCAGTAGTATATTTCTGTCGGGAATGAACAATGAGCAGTTCTTC
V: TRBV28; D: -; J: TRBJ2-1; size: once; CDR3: CASRQSYNEQFF; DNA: TGTGCCAGCAGGCAGTCCTACAATGAGCAGTTCTTC
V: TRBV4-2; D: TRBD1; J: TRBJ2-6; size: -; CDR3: CASSQGTGGPTGNVLTF; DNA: TGTGCCAGCAGCCAAGGTACAGGGGGCCCTACAGGCAACGTCCTGACTTTC
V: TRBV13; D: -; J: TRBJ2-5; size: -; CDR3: CASSLSELGGTQYF; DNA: TGTGCCAGCAGCTTATCAGAGCTTGGGGGGACCCAGTACTTC
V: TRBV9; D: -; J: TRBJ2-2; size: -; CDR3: CASSASSTQSTGELFF; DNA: TGTGCCAGCAGCGCAAGTAGCACTCAATCCACCGGGGAGCTGTTTTTT
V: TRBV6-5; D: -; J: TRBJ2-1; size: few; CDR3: CASSYLGRSNEQFF; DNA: TGTGCCAGCAGTTACCTTGGGCGGTCCAATGAGCAGTTCTTC
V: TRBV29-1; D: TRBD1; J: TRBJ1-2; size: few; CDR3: CSAQEGDSYGYTF; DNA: TGCAGCGCCCAGGAGGGGGACAGCTATGGCTACACCTTC
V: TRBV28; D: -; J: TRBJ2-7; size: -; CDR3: CASSLGARIYEQYF; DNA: TGTGCCAGCAGTTTGGGTGCAAGAATCTACGAGCAGTACTTC
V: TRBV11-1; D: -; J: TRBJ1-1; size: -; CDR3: CASSPQAIPNTEAFF; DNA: TGTGCCAGCAGCCCCCAGGCGATCCCGAACACTGAAGCTTTCTTT
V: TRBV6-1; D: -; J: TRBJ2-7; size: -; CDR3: CASSEIEYEQYF; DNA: TGTGCCAGCAGTGAAATTGAGTACGAGCAGTACTTC
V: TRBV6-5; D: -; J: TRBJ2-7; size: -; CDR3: CASSYQSLDRSYEQYF; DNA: TGTGCCAGCAGTTACCAATCTCTAGACAGGAGCTACGAGCAGTACTTC
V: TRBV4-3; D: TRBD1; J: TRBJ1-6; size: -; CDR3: CASSQTNRGSNSPLHF; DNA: TGCGCCAGCAGCCAAACCAACAGGGGTTCTAATTCACCCCTCCACTTT
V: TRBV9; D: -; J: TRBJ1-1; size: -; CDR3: CASSVGAGIMNTEAFF; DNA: TGTGCCAGCAGCGTAGGGGCAGGGATTATGAACACTGAAGCTTTCTTT
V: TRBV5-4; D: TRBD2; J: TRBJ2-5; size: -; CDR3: CASSAVIGGNQETQYF; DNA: TGTGCCAGCAGCGCGGTTATCGGGGGGAACCAAGAGACCCAGTACTTC
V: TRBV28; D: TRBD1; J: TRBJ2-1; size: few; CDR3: CASSLSQGISYNEQFF; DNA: TGTGCCAGCAGTTTATCACAGGGGATATCCTACAATGAGCAGTTCTTC